This T cell receptor beta chain was captured in a study of blood T cell repertoires in COVID-19. The CDR3 is 14 amino acids. J was trimmed by 2 bases and V by 5 bases; bases with no gene match: 2. Germline CDR1 and CDR2: MNHEY and SVGEGT. Measured with immunoSEQ multiplex PCR; TCRdb has only the in-frame clones, and not every one. The sample holds 30,000 to 40,000 clones; 65% to 90% are singletons and the top ten take 4.5% to 6.5%. This TCR was sampled from an elderly woman with active or convalescent COVID-19. Sample: peripheral blood. This chain joins TRBV6-2 or TRBV6-3 and TRBJ1-1; 10 bases are a match to TRBD1. The CDR3 protein is CASSLTGGNTEAFF. The CDR3, as DNA: TGTGCCAGCAGTCTGACAGGGGGCAACACTGAAGCTTTCTTT.